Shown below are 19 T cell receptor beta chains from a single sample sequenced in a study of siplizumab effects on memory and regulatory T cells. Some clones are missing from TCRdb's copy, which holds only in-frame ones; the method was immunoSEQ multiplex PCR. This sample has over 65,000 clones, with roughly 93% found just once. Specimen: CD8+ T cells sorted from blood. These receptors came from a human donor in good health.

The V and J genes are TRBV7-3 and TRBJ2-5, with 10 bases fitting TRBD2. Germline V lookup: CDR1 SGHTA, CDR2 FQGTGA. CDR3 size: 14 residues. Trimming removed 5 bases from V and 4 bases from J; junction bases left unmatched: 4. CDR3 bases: TGTGCCAGCAGCAGCGGGGGGGCCCCAGAGACCCAGTACTTC. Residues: CASSSGGAPETQYF.

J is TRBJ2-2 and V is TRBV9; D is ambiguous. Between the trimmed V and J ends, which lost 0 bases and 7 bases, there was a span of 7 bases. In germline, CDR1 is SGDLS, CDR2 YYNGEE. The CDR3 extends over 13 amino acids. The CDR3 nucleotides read TGTGCCAGCAGCGTAGGCTGGGGCGGGGAGCTGTTTTTT. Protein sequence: CASSVGWGGELFF.

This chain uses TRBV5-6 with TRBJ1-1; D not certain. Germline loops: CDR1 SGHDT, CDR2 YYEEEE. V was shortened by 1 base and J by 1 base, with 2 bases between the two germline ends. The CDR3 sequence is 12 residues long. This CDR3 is CASSLQNTEAFF. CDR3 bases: TGTGCCAGCAGCTTGCAGAACACTGAAGCTTTCTTT.

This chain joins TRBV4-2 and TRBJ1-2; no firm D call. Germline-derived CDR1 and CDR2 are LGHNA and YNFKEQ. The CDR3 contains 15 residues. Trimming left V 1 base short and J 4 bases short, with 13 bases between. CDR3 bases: TGTGCCAGCAGCCAAGGACCGGGCGACTCCTATGGCTACACCTTC. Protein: CASSQGPGDSYGYTF.

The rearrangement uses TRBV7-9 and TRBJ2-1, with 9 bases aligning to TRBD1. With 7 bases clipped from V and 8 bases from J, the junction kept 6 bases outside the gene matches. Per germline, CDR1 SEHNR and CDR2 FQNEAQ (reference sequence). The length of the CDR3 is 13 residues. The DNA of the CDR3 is TGTGCCAGCACAGGGACAGGGACGTATGAGCAGTTCTTC. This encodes CASTGTGTYEQFF.

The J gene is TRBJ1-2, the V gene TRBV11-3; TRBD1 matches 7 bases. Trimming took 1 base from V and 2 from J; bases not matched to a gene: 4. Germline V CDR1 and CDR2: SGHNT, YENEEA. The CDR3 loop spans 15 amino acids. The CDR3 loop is CASSLVYRGNYGYTF. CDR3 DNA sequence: TGTGCCAGCAGCTTAGTCTACAGGGGAAACTATGGCTACACCTTC.

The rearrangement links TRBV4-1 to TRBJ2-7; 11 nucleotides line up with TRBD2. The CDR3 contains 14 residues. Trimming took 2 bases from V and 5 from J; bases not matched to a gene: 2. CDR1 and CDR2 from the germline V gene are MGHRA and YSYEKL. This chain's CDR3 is CASSQTLAGDEQYF. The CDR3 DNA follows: TGCGCCAGCAGCCAAACACTAGCGGGGGACGAGCAGTACTTC.

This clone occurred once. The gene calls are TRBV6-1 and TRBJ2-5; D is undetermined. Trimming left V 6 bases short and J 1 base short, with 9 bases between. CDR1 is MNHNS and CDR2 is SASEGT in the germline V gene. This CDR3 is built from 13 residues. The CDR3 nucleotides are TGTGCCAGCAGGGTCCCAGCCCAAGAGACCCAGTACTTC. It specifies CASRVPAQETQYF.

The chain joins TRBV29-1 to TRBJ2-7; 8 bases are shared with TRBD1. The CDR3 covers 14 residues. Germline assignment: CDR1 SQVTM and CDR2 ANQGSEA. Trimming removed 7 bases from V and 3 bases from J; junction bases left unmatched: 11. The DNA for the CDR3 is TGCAGCGCCGTGAGCGGACAGGGAGGCTACGAGCAGTACTTC. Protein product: CSAVSGQGGYEQYF.

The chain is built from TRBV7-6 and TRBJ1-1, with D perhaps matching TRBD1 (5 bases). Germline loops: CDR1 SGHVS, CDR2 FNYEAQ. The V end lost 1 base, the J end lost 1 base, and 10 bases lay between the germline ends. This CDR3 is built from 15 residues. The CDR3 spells CASSLGGAPNTEAFF. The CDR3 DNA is TGTGCCAGCAGCTTAGGTGGGGCCCCGAACACTGAAGCTTTCTTT.

The CDR3 nucleotides read TGCGCCAGCAGCCAAGATGGCGGAGGCACCTACGAGCAGTACTTC. Amino acids: CASSQDGGGTYEQYF. The chain is built from TRBV4-3 and TRBJ2-7; D is possibly TRBD2 (5 bases). The CDR3 covers 15 residues. In germline, CDR1 is LGHNA, CDR2 YSLEER. Trimming left V 0 bases short and J 2 bases short, with 11 bases between.

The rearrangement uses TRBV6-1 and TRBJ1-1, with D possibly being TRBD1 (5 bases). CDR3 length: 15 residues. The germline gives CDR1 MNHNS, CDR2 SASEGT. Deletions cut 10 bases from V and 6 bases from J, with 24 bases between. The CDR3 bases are TGTGCCATCAGGACTTCAGGGAGTTCGGGACCTGAAGCTTTCTTT. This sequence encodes CAIRTSGSSGPEAFF.

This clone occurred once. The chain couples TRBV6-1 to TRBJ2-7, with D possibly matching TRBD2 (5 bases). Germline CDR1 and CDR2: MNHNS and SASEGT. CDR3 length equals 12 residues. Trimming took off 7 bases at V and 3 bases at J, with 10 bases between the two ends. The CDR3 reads CASNDYSYEQYF. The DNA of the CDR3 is TGTGCCAGCAACGACTATAGCTACGAGCAGTACTTC.

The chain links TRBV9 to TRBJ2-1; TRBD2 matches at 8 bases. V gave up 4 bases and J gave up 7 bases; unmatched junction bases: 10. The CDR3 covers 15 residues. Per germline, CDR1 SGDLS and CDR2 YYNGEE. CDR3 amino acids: CASSPQTSVWNEQFF. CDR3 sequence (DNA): TGTGCCAGCAGCCCCCAGACTAGCGTGTGGAATGAGCAGTTCTTC.

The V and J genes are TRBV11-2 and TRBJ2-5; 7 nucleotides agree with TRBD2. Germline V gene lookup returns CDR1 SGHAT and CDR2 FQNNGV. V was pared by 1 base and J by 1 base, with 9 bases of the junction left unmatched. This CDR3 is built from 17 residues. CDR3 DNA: TGTGCCAGCAGCTTAGTAGACAGCGGGGCGACCCAAGAGACCCAGTACTTC. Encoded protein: CASSLVDSGATQETQYF.

The CDR3, as DNA: TGCGCCAGCAGCTTCACAGACCGACGGGACAGGGACTACGAGCAGTACTTC. Translated, it gives CASSFTDRRDRDYEQYF. The genes are TRBV5-1 and TRBJ2-7; 9 bases are shared with TRBD1. V lost 2 bases, J lost 3 bases, and 12 bases stayed unmatched. CDR3 length: 17 amino acids. Germline V gene sequence: CDR1 SGHRS, CDR2 YFSETQ.

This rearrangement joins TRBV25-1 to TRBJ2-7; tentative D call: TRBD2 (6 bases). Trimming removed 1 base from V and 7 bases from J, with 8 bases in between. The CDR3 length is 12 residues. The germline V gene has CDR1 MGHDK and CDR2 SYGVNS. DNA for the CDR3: TGTGCCAGCAGTGAATCGGGGGTAGAGCAGTACTTC. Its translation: CASSESGVEQYF.

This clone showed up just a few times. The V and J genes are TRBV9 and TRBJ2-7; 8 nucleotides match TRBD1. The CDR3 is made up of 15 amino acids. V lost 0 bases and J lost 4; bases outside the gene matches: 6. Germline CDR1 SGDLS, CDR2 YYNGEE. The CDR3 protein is CASSVAGGGPYEQYF. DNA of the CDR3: TGTGCCAGCAGCGTAGCAGGGGGCGGTCCGTACGAGCAGTACTTC.

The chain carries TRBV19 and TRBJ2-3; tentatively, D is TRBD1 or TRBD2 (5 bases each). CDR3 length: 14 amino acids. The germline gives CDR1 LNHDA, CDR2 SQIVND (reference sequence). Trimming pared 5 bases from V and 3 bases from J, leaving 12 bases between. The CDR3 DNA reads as TGTGCCAGTAGTTGGGGGTCAGGGACAGATACGCAGTATTTT. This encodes CASSWGSGTDTQYF.